This TCR beta chain was found in a study of T cells in pancreatic ductal adenocarcinoma. The V end was cut by 0 bases, the J end by 2 bases, with 5 bases between. Per the germline V gene, CDR1 is SGHNT and CDR2 is YYREEE (reference sequence). The length of the CDR3 is 13 residues. The data were produced by immunoSEQ multiplex PCR, yet TCRdb's version contains in-frame clones alone and is incomplete. This table holds tens of thousands of clones, around nine tenths found once. No neoadjuvant therapy was given to the selected pancreatic ductal adenocarcinoma patients before their surgery. Sequencing input: PBMCs. This chain links TRBV5-4 with TRBJ2-5; D gene unclear. This clonotype was sampled from a human donor with pancreatic ductal adenocarcinoma. The CDR3 nucleotides are TGTGCCAGCAGCTTGGGAAAACAAGAGACCCAGTACTTC. Protein sequence: CASSLGKQETQYF.